A selection of T cell receptor beta chains follows, all from one sample in a study of blood T cell repertoires in COVID-19. Some clones are missing from TCRdb's copy, which holds only in-frame ones; the method was immunoSEQ multiplex PCR. The table shows around 300,000 clones, with around 87% occurring only once. The sample was peripheral blood. These receptors were taken from a man aged 45-60 years with active or convalescent COVID-19. CDR3s include the opening cysteine and the closing phenylalanine or tryptophan. Each record gives: V gene, CDR3 length, clone size, D gene, J gene, CDR3 DNA, CDR3 protein. A D gene is named only where the DNA matches it firmly. Clone size is not always given. Where it is, it says once, few, many or a class for expanded clones.

TRBV5-1	15	once	-	TRBJ2-3	TGCGCCAGCAGCTTGGGTCAAGGAGGCACAGATACGCAGTATTTT	CASSLGQGGTDTQYF
TRBV2	16	-	-	TRBJ1-6	TGTGCCAGCAGTGACCTCTTCGGCCAGGGTAATTCACCCCTCCACTTT	CASSDLFGQGNSPLHF
TRBV5-5	13	-	-	TRBJ1-6	TGTGCCAGCAGCGCTCTAGGCCCTTCACCCCTCCACTTT	CASSALGPSPLHF
TRBV28	15	-	TRBD1	TRBJ1-2	TGTGCCAGCAGTCACATGGGACAGGGAATATATGGCTACACCTTC	CASSHMGQGIYGYTF
TRBV11-3	16	-	-	TRBJ2-2	TGTGCCAGCAGTACCACAGGGCTTGCGAACACCGGGGAGCTGTTTTTT	CASSTTGLANTGELFF
TRBV25-1	15	-	-	TRBJ1-2	TGTGCCAGCAGTGATACCCAGGGGTGGGACTATGGCTACACCTTC	CASSDTQGWDYGYTF
TRBV12-2	21	few	-	TRBJ2-2	TGTGCAAGTCCCCTATTCACTAGCGGGAGGGCCGAGGGATGCAGCACCGGGGAGCTGTTTTTT	CASPLFTSGRAEGCSTGELFF
TRBV20-1	15	-	-	TRBJ2-5	TGCAGTGCTAATGACCGAGTGCTGTACCAAGAGACCCAGTACTTC	CSANDRVLYQETQYF
TRBV25-1	13	-	-	TRBJ2-6	TGTGCCAGCTCCAGGGCTGGGGCCAACGTCCTGACTTTC	CASSRAGANVLTF
TRBV2	14	-	-	TRBJ2-1	TGTGCCAGCCAGGACTCAAGCTCCTACAATGAGCAGTTCTTC	CASQDSSSYNEQFF
TRBV28	15	once	TRBD1	TRBJ1-1	TGTGCCAGCCTGTCCTACAGGGGGCCTGACACTGAAGCTTTCTTT	CASLSYRGPDTEAFF
TRBV20-1	14	-	TRBD2	TRBJ2-3	TGCAGTGCTAGTGGAGCGGGGGGTGGGGATACGCAGTATTTT	CSASGAGGGDTQYF
TRBV6-6	14	-	TRBD1	TRBJ1-4	TGTGCCAGCAGCCCGGGACAGGGTAATGAAAAACTGTTTTTT	CASSPGQGNEKLFF
TRBV12-3/TRBV12-4	12	once	TRBD1	TRBJ1-6	TGTGCCAGCAGTACAGGGGAATCACCCCTCCACTTT	CASSTGESPLHF
TRBV10-2	14	-	TRBD1	TRBJ2-5	TGCGCCAGCATGGACAGGGGGCGGGCAGAGACCCAGTACTTC	CASMDRGRAETQYF
TRBV19	13	few	-	TRBJ1-4	TGTGCCAGTAATTCCGACAGTAATGAAAAACTGTTTTTT	CASNSDSNEKLFF
TRBV28	14	-	TRBD1	TRBJ1-2	TGTGCCAGCAGTCCTGGGGGACAGGTCTATGGCTACACCTTC	CASSPGGQVYGYTF
TRBV9	13	-	-	TRBJ1-6	TGTGCCAGCAGCCCCCAGGCCAATTCACCCCTCCACTTT	CASSPQANSPLHF
TRBV5-6	14	-	TRBD2	TRBJ2-7	TGTGCCAGCAGCCGGCGGGGGGCAACCTACGAGCAGTACTTC	CASSRRGATYEQYF
TRBV6-4	12	-	-	TRBJ1-1	TGTGCCAGGTCGGACAGGAACACTGAAGCTTTCTTT	CARSDRNTEAFF
TRBV5-4	15	few	-	TRBJ2-7	TGTGCCAGCAGTTCTGGGGGCCCCCTCGCCTACGAGCAGTACTTC	CASSSGGPLAYEQYF
TRBV28	15	-	-	TRBJ2-7	TGTGCCAGCAGTTCCCCCGGGACTGCCCCCTACGAGCAGTACTTC	CASSSPGTAPYEQYF
TRBV12-5	12	-	-	TRBJ2-2	TGTGCTAGTGCACCCGAGGGCGGGGAGCTGTTTTTT	CASAPEGGELFF
TRBV5-1	17	-	TRBD2	TRBJ2-1	TGCGCCAGCAGCCGGTTCCTCTCTAGCGGGAGTCGGGATGAGCAGTTCTTC	CASSRFLSSGSRDEQFF
TRBV5-6	15	-	-	TRBJ2-5	TGTGCCAGCAGCACTGACCGACTAGGGAAAGAGACCCAGTACTTC	CASSTDRLGKETQYF
TRBV5-1	13	-	-	TRBJ1-2	TGCGCCAGCAGTTCGGACAGTAGCTATGGCTACACCTTC	CASSSDSSYGYTF
TRBV10-1	13	-	TRBD1	TRBJ2-7	TGCGCCAGCACAAGACAGGGGGAAGGGGAGCAGTACTTC	CASTRQGEGEQYF
TRBV18	16	-	TRBD2	TRBJ2-3	TGTGCCAGCTCCCCGGCGGGACTAGCGGGAGGAGATACGCAGTATTTT	CASSPAGLAGGDTQYF
TRBV6-5	14	-	TRBD1	TRBJ2-3	TGTGCCAGCAGTTGGGACAGGGATGGAGATACGCAGTATTTT	CASSWDRDGDTQYF
TRBV5-1	16	few	TRBD2	TRBJ2-7	TGCGCCAGCAGCCTGGCACTAGCGGGTAGCTCCTACGAGCAGTACTTC	CASSLALAGSSYEQYF
TRBV11-2	15	-	TRBD1	TRBJ1-3	TGTGCCAGCAGCTCCACGACAGGGGCGGGAAACACCATATATTTT	CASSSTTGAGNTIYF
TRBV5-1	18	-	TRBD2	TRBJ2-5	TGCGCCAGCAGCTTGGGGACTAGCGGAGGAGGGGGTGGAGAGACCCAGTACTTC	CASSLGTSGGGGGETQYF